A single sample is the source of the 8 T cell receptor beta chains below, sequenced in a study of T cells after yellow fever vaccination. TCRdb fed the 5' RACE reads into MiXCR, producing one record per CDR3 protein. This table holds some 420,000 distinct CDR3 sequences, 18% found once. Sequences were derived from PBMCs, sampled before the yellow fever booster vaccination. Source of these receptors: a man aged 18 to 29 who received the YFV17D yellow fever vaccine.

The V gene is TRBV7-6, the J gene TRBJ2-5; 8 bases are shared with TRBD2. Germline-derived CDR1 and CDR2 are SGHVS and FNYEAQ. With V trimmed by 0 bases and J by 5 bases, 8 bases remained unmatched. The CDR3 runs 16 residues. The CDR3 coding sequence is TGTGCCAGCAGCTTAGCTGGAGCGGGGGCGGGGGAGACCCAGTACTTC. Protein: CASSLAGAGAGETQYF.

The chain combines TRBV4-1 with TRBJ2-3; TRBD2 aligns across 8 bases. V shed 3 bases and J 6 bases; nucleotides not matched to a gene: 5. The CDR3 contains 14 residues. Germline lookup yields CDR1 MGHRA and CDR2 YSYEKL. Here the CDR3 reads CASSQALAGDTQYF. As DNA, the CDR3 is TGCGCCAGCAGCCAGGCCCTAGCGGGCGATACGCAGTATTTT.

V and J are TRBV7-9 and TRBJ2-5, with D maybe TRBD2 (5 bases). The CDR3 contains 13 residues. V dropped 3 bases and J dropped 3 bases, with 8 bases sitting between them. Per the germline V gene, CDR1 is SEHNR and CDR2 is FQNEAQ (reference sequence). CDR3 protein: CASSFEGEETQYF. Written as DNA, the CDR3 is TGTGCCAGCAGCTTCGAGGGCGAAGAGACCCAGTACTTC.

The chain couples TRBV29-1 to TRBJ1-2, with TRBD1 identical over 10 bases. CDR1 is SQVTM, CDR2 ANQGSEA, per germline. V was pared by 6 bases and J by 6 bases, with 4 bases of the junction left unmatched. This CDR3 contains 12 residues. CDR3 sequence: CSVAGTGDGYTF. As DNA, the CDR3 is TGCAGCGTCGCCGGGACAGGGGATGGCTACACCTTC.

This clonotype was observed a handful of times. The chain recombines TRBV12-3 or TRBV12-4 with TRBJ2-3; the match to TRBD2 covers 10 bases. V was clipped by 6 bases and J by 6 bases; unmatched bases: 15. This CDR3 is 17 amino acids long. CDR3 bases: TGTGCCAGCAGCCCCGGGACTAGCGACTTCGGCTGGGATACGCAGTATTTT. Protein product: CASSPGTSDFGWDTQYF.

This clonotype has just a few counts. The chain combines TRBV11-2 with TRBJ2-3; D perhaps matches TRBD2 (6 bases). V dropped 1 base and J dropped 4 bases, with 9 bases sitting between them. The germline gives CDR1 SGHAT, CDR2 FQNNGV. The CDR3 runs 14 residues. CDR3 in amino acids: CASSLGGDADTQYF. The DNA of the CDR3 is TGTGCCAGCAGCTTAGGCGGGGATGCAGATACGCAGTATTTT. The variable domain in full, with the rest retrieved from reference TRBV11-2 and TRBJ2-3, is EAGVAQSPRYKIIEKRQSVAFWCNPISGHATLYWYQQILGQGPKLLIQFQNNGVVDDSQLPKDRFSAERLKGVDSTLKIQPAKLEDSAVYLCASSLGGDADTQYFGPGTRLTVL.

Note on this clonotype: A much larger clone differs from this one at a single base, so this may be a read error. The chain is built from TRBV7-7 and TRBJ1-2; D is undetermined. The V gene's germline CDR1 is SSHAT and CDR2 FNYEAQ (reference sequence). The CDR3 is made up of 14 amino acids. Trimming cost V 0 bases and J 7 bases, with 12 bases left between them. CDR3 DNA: TGTGCCAGCAGCTTAGCTAACACCGACTGTGGCTACACCTTC. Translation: CASSLANTDCGYTF.

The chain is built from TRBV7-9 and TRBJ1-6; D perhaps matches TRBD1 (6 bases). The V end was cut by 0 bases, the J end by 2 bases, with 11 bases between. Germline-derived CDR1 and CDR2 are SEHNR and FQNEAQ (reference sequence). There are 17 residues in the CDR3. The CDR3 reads CASSLATGSAYNSPLHF. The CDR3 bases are TGTGCCAGCAGCTTAGCTACAGGGAGCGCCTATAATTCACCCCTCCACTTT. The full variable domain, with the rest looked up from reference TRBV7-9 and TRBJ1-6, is DTGVSQNPRHKITKRGQNVTFRCDPISEHNRLYWYRQTLGQGPEFLTYFQNEAQLEKSRLLSDRFSAERPKGSFSTLEIQRTEQGDSAMYLCASSLATGSAYNSPLHFGNGTRLTVT.